The present entry profiles one T cell receptor (beta chain) with its context. Its antigen specificity is not known. The read finishes 3 residues shy of the CDR3 end, and the germline J gene is used to complete it. Every participant had a single incident cervical HPV16 infection, and prevalent HPV16 infections were excluded. Cervical HPV DNA was detected with MY09/MY11 PCR, and genotyping was done by dot-blot hybridization. Roughly 16 mL of heparinized blood were centrifuged, and the buffy coat was split into aliquots, frozen at -30 degrees C, and then kept at -80 degrees C. Genomic DNA was extracted from buffy coat specimens using QIAGEN kits. These data come from a study of T cells in women clearing cervical HPV infection (dated by TCRdb to the late 2010s). Study-wide context: The cases were roughly 23 women with histologically confirmed HPV16-related CIN3 or worse, and 2 of those women had invasive cancers. The parent cohort enrolled 10,049 women aged 18 or older in Guanacaste, Costa Rica, in 1993 to 1994 and followed the women for 7 to 8 years. The controls were about 25 women whose single incident HPV16 infection cleared within 12 months with no development of precancer or cancer. Cases had a median age of almost 35 years and controls had a median age of about 37, with no significant differences in baseline characteristics. HLA typing was available for only a few women, so HLA type could not be excluded as a confounder. An exploratory proof-of-principle case-control study, nested within the Guanacaste HPV Natural History Study in Costa Rica, was conducted to compare TCR repertoires across cervical HPV16 outcomes. Among cases, blood sampling occurred a median of 149 days after lesion detection, with an interquartile range of roughly 85 to 210 days. Cases and controls were matched on year of sample collection and on age within five years. Blood from cases was collected at the visit at which the lesion was first identified, whereas blood from controls was collected once infection was no longer detected. Five blinded duplicates per group were added as quality controls, giving around 60 samples: approximately 50 participants and around ten replicates.

Based on the germline V gene, the CDR1 and CDR2 sequences are SQVTM and ANQGSEA. The CDR3 spans 12 residues, from the cysteine through the phenylalanine. The DNA shown is the part of the CDR3 that was read: 27 bases, in frame from base 1. V lost 3 bases and J lost 6 bases; the stretch between them is 9 bases long. Using the immunoSEQ assay, multiplex PCR amplified TCR beta CDR3 regions from an average of approximately 1,300 ng of genomic DNA per sample. The assay corrected primer bias using a complete synthetic TCR repertoire to establish an amplification baseline. The amplicons were sequenced using the Illumina platform. The study's processing was this. Sequences were error-corrected by clustering with frequency ratios and a modified nearest-neighbor algorithm, then analyzed in the immunoSEQ Analyzer with IMGT gene definitions. At each rarefaction depth, TCR richness and evenness were averaged over 20 rarefaction repeats, and samples with fewer sequences than the depth were excluded. V, D and J gene relative abundances were compared between groups with Wilcoxon rank sum tests, applying FDR correction. An intraclass correlation of around 96% for TCR richness and an average of around 76% across about 66 gene segments were obtained from the blinded duplicates. TCRdb provides this immuneACCESS table in a form limited to in-frame rearrangements. Some clones are lacking; in checked studies, under half of them reflect an unresolved V gene, and why the rest are absent is not known. V, J and clone size were drawn from that table, and D and trimming were deduced from the DNA. The table for this sample shows approximately 31,000 clones. 6.5% to 8% of the sample rests with the top ten.

Overall study outcomes, separate from this receptor: Random forest classifiers that combined richness and V gene abundances separated cases from controls with an estimated AUC of less than 0.85. Whether associations preceded infection or resulted from infection could not be shown with the cross-sectional design, and effector/memory subsets and HPV-specific T cells were not isolated. Cases had lower TRBV6-7 relative abundance than controls (approximately 0.11% versus 0.16%; Bonferroni P = 0.0008). Because the number of T cells in each sample was unknown, differences in richness could reflect differing T-cell content rather than repertoire biology. Across sequencing depths, CIN3+ cases showed significantly higher TCR repertoire richness than controls, but evenness did not differ between the groups.

The source of this sequence is a woman between 18 and 70 years old with a cervical HPV16 infection that either progressed to CIN3+ or cleared (not recorded which). Input material: blood buffy coat. Recombination joined TRBV29-1 with TRBJ2-1; the D region possibly corresponds to TRBD1 (5 bases align). The encoded CDR3 is CSVDMGLNEQFF. The CDR3 DNA, read in part, is TGCAGCGTTGACATGGGGCTCAATGAG.